Each of the 20 T cell receptor beta chains below was sequenced from the same sample in a study of T cell responses to AZD1222 COVID-19 vaccine. Data came from immunoSEQ multiplex PCR; TCRdb stores just in-frame clones and leaves some out. The sample records 100,000 to 150,000 clones, about 90% being singletons. Here the sequenced sample was peripheral blood, taken on day 0 of AZD1222 vaccination. The receptors stem from an adult in good health.

The rearrangement links TRBV24-1 to TRBJ1-5, with D perhaps matching TRBD1 (6 bases). Germline V gene data show CDR1 as KGHDR and CDR2 as SFDVKD. The V end was cut by 3 bases, the J end by 1 base, with 6 bases between. This CDR3 region has 14 residues. The CDR3 loop reads CATSDGTSNQPQHF. CDR3 DNA: TGTGCCACCAGTGATGGGACAAGCAATCAGCCCCAGCATTTT.

This rearrangement joins TRBV12-3 or TRBV12-4 to TRBJ2-7, with D uncertain. The CDR3 has 12 residues. The germline V and J ends were trimmed by 6 bases and 0 bases, with 6 bases remaining between them. CDR3 in amino acids: CASSRPSYEQYF. CDR3 nucleotides: TGTGCCAGCAGCAGACCCTCCTACGAGCAGTACTTC.

This chain connects TRBV19 to TRBJ1-6, with a possible D match to TRBD1 (6 bases). Trimming left V 1 base short and J 7 bases short, with 8 bases between. Germline CDR1 and CDR2: LNHDA and SQIVND (reference sequence). This CDR3 spans 14 amino acids. The CDR3 is CASSIGQGNSPLHF. DNA of the CDR3: TGTGCCAGTAGTATAGGGCAGGGGAATTCACCCCTCCACTTT.

CDR3 sequence (DNA): TGTGCCAGCAGCCCCAGGACCGCTCGCACAGATACGCAGTATTTT. Amino acids: CASSPRTARTDTQYF. J is TRBJ2-3 and V is TRBV7-8; D ambiguous. The CDR3 sequence is 15 residues long. Germline V gene data show CDR1 as SGHVS and CDR2 as FQNEAQ. The germline V and J ends were trimmed by 5 bases and 1 base, with 13 bases remaining between them.

The gene calls are TRBV5-4 and TRBJ2-3, with 11 bases matching TRBD2. Germline assignment: CDR1 SGHNT and CDR2 YYREEE (reference sequence). The CDR3 is 18 residues long. J gave up 1 base and V 4 bases, and 11 bases lay outside the gene matches. The CDR3, as DNA: TGTGCCAGCAGCCCGAGGACTAGCGGGCGGCCTGGCACAGATACGCAGTATTTT. This sequence encodes CASSPRTSGRPGTDTQYF.

V usage is TRBV24-1 and J usage is TRBJ2-1, with 9 bases aligning to TRBD1. CDR3 length: 15 amino acids. Germline trimming cut 3 bases from V and 6 bases from J; bases unmatched to any gene: 5. CDR1 and CDR2 (germline): KGHDR, SFDVKD. As DNA, the CDR3 is TGTGCCACCAGTGATGGACAGGGGCTAATCAATGAGCAGTTCTTC. Translating gives CATSDGQGLINEQFF.

The J gene is TRBJ1-1, the V gene TRBV14; possible D gene TRBD1, 6 bases. Trimming left V 1 base short and J 4 bases short, with 13 bases between. The germline CDR1 and CDR2 sequences are SGHDN and FVKESK. The CDR3 totals 15 residues. This CDR3 is CASSQVPGALTEAFF. The CDR3 DNA reads TGTGCCAGCAGCCAAGTGCCAGGGGCTCTCACTGAAGCTTTCTTT.

The chain uses TRBV6-5 and TRBJ1-2; possible D gene TRBD1, 6 bases. V was shortened by 8 bases and J by 8 bases, with 18 bases between the two germline ends. CDR3 length: 13 residues. Germline assignment: CDR1 MNHEY and CDR2 SVGAGI. The CDR3 loop reads CASLEWGARGYTF. The CDR3 coding sequence is TGTGCCAGCCTGGAATGGGGGGCGCGGGGCTACACCTTC.

The CDR3 loop reads CASTKGGTTENTIYF. The CDR3 DNA sequence: TGTGCCAGCACCAAGGGCGGGACAACGGAAAACACCATATATTTT. The chain employs TRBV5-6 and TRBJ1-3; TRBD1 might be the D (6 bases). CDR1 SGHDT and CDR2 YYEEEE come from the germline V gene. The CDR3 totals 15 residues. Trimming stripped 6 bases from V and 6 bases from J, with 19 bases between.

This sequence joins TRBV30 and TRBJ2-7, with D perhaps assigned TRBD1 or TRBD2 (5 bases each). CDR1 is GTSNPN and CDR2 is SVGIG in the germline V gene (reference sequence). The ends were cut back, 3 bases at V and 0 bases at J, with 15 bases in the middle. The CDR3 length is 15 residues. In DNA form, the CDR3 reads TGTGCCTGGAGGGCGTGGGGGTCGAGCTCCTACGAGCAGTACTTC. This sequence encodes CAWRAWGSSSYEQYF. Complete variable domain (other parts from reference TRBV30 and TRBJ2-7): SQTIHQWPATLVQPVGSPLSLECTVEGTSNPNLYWYRQAAGRGLQLLFYSVGIGQISSEVPQNLSASRPQDRQFILSSKKLLLSDSGFYLCAWRAWGSSSYEQYFGPGTRLTVT.

The gene calls are TRBV27 and TRBJ2-7, with unresolved D. V was trimmed by 4 bases and J by 4 bases, leaving 5 bases between them. CDR3 length: 11 residues. The germline CDR1 and CDR2 sequences are MNHEY and SMNVEV (reference sequence). The CDR3 is CASSSGYEQYF. CDR3 DNA sequence: TGTGCCAGCAGTTCCGGATACGAGCAGTACTTC.

The rearrangement joins TRBV5-1 to TRBJ2-3, with TRBD2 matching over 15 bases. CDR1 and CDR2 from the germline V gene are SGHRS and YFSETQ. V lost 4 bases to trimming and J lost 2 bases; unmatched junction nucleotides: 5. The CDR3 is 17 amino acids. CDR3 in amino acids: CASSLGLAGGTTDTQYF. The CDR3 bases are TGCGCCAGCAGCCTGGGACTAGCGGGAGGTACCACAGATACGCAGTATTTT.

The chain is built from TRBV2 and TRBJ2-1, with 8 bases matching TRBD1. The CDR3 spans 17 residues. V trimming: 3 bases; J trimming: 0 bases; junction bases outside the gene matches: 7. Germline-derived CDR1 and CDR2 are SNHLY and FYNNEI. The CDR3 reads CASSDRGRPSSYNEQFF. The DNA of the CDR3 is TGTGCCAGCAGTGACAGGGGGCGGCCCAGCTCCTACAATGAGCAGTTCTTC.

The chain combines TRBV7-3 with TRBJ2-1, with 9 positions matching TRBD1. The CDR3 totals 19 residues. The trim removed 0 bases at V and 1 base at J, leaving 10 bases unmatched. CDR1 is SGHTA and CDR2 is FQGTGA in the germline V gene. This chain's CDR3 is CASSLTTGQGPISYNEQFF. DNA of the CDR3: TGTGCCAGCAGCTTAACGACGGGACAGGGCCCAATATCCTACAATGAGCAGTTCTTC.

This chain's CDR3 is CAISPRQGVTYEQYF. CDR3 in DNA: TGTGCCATCAGCCCACGGCAGGGGGTTACCTACGAGCAGTACTTC. The rearrangement joins TRBV10-3 to TRBJ2-7; TRBD1 aligns across 7 bases. CDR3 length: 15 amino acids. The germline gives CDR1 ENHRY, CDR2 SYGVKD. The trim removed 6 bases at V and 2 bases at J, leaving 10 bases unmatched.

This clone was found once. The CDR3 spells CASSGSGTRPSSTDTQYF. CDR3 DNA sequence: TGTGCCAGCAGTGGATCCGGGACTAGGCCTTCTAGCACAGATACGCAGTATTTT. The chain links TRBV6-6 to TRBJ2-3; 8 bases agree with TRBD2. This CDR3 region has 18 residues. V lost 5 bases to trimming and J lost 0 bases; unmatched junction nucleotides: 13. The V gene's germline CDR1 is MNHNY and CDR2 SVGAGI (reference sequence).

The J gene is TRBJ1-3, the V gene TRBV3-1 (or the pseudogene TRBV3-2); D may be TRBD1 (6 bases). This CDR3 has 13 residues. V was shortened by 3 bases and J by 8 bases, with 11 bases between the two germline ends. Per germline, CDR1 LGHDT and CDR2 YNNKEL (reference sequence). The CDR3 is CASSQGARHTIYF. The DNA of the CDR3 is TGTGCCAGCAGCCAGGGGGCTAGGCACACCATATATTTT.

J is TRBJ1-2 and V is TRBV7-2; D not resolved. CDR1 is SGHTA, CDR2 FQGNSA, per germline. The CDR3 is 14 residues long. Trimming cost V 2 bases and J 6 bases, with 13 bases left between them. The CDR3 is CASSLLAGSNGYTF. The CDR3 DNA follows: TGTGCCAGCAGCTTATTGGCAGGCTCGAATGGCTACACCTTC.

This sequence joins TRBV5-1 and TRBJ2-7; TRBD1 is a possible D gene (5 bases). V lost 0 bases and J lost 4, with 14 bases in between. The CDR3 is 15 residues long. Per the germline V gene, CDR1 is SGHRS and CDR2 is YFSETQ. Here the CDR3 reads CASSLGAGLGYEQYF. In nucleotides, the CDR3 is TGCGCCAGCAGCTTGGGTGCAGGGTTAGGATACGAGCAGTACTTC.

This clone appeared a single time. V gene TRBV3-1 (or the pseudogene TRBV3-2) combines with J gene TRBJ1-2, with 9 bases lining up with TRBD1. This CDR3 contains 13 residues. Looked up from germline, CDR1 is LGHDT and CDR2 is YNNKEL (reference sequence). V was pared by 4 bases and J by 8 bases, with 5 bases of the junction left unmatched. CDR3 sequence reads: CASSRGQGGGYTF. The CDR3 DNA sequence: TGTGCCAGCAGCCGGGGACAGGGAGGCGGCTACACCTTC.